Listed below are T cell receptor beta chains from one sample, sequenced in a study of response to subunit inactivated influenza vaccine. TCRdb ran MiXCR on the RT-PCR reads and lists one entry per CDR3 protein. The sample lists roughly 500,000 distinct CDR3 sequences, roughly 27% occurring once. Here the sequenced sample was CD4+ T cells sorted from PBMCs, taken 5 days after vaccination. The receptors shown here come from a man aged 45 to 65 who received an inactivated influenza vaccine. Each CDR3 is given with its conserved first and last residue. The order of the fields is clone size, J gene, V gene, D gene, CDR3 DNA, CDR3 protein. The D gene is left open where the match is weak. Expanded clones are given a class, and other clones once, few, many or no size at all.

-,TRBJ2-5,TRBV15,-,TGTGCCACCAGCAGAGTGTTGGGGTTAGCGGACCAAGAGACCCAGTACTTC,CATSRVLGLADQETQYF
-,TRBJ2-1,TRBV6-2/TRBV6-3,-,TGTGCCAGCGCCCATTGGGGTGGAGAGCAGTTCTTC,CASAHWGGEQFF
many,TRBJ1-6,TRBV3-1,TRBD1,TGTGCCAGCAGCCACTGGACAGGGGGCGATTCACCCCTCCACTTT,CASSHWTGGDSPLHF
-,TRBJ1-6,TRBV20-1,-,TGCAGTGCTAGCAGAACAGGGAGATCCTATAATTCACCCCTCCACTTT,CSASRTGRSYNSPLHF
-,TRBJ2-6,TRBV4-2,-,TGTGCCAGCAGTCAGCCTAGCAATGGGGCCAACGTCCTGACTTTC,CASSQPSNGANVLTF
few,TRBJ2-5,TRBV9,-,TGTGCCAGCAGCGTAGTGGGAGGCGGGATTGGCGAGACCCAGTACTTC,CASSVVGGGIGETQYF
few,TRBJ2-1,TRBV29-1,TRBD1,TGCAGCGTAGGGGACAGTAACAATGAGCAGTTCTTC,CSVGDSNNEQFF
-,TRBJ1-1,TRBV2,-,TGTGCCAGCAGTGTGCAACACACTGAAGCTTTCTTT,CASSVQHTEAFF
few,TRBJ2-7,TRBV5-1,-,TGCGCCAGCGCCAACCAAGGGACCTACGAGCAGTACTTC,CASANQGTYEQYF
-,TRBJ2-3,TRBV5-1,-,TGCGCCAGCAGCGCGGAAATCACAGATACGCAGTATTTT,CASSAEITDTQYF
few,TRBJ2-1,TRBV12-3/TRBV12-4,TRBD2,TGTGCCAGCAGTTCAAGGGCTCGAGCGGGAGTCTATGAGCAGTTCTTC,CASSSRARAGVYEQFF
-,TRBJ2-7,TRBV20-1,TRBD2,TGCAGTGCTAGAGGGATAGCGGGAGGGCCCCTCTACGAGCAGTACTTC,CSARGIAGGPLYEQYF
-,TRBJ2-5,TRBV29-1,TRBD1,TGCAGCGTCCTGGGACAGGGCCAAGAGACCCAGTACTTC,CSVLGQGQETQYF
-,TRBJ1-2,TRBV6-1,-,TGTGCCAGCAGAGCGACAGTTATCTATGGCTACACCTTC,CASRATVIYGYTF
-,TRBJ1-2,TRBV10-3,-,TGTGCCAACTCAATTTCACAGGAGATGGGTGGCTACACCTTC,CANSISQEMGGYTF
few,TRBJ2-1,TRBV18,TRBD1,TGTGCCAGCTCACCACCGCAGGGGGCGCGCAATGAGCAGTTCTTC,CASSPPQGARNEQFF
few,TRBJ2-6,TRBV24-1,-,TGTGCCACCAGTGGACTTTCAAACGGGCAAACCTCTGGGGCCAACGTCCTGACTTTC,CATSGLSNGQTSGANVLTF
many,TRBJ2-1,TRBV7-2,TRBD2,TGTGCCAGCAGCTTAGCGGCGGGGGTCAATGAGCAGTTCTTC,CASSLAAGVNEQFF
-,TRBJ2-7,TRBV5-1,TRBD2,TGCGCCAGCAGCTTGGGACTAGCGGCACTCGGGGAGCAGTACTTC,CASSLGLAALGEQYF
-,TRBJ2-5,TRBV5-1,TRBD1,TGCGCCAGCAGCGCAGGGGACAGGGCACAAGAGACCCAGTACTTC,CASSAGDRAQETQYF
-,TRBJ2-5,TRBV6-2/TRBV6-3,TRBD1,TGTGCCAGCAGATGGACAGGGGGCCGGGAGACCCAGTACTTC,CASRWTGGRETQYF
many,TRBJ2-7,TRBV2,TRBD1,TGTGCCAGCAGTGGGGACAGGGGAAACGAGCAGTACTTC,CASSGDRGNEQYF
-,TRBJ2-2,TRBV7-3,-,TGTGCCAGCAGCTTAGGCTTCGCCGGGGAGCTGTTTTTT,CASSLGFAGELFF
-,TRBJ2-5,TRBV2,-,TGTGCCAGCAGTCCCTTCGGAGAAGAGACCCAGTACTTC,CASSPFGEETQYF
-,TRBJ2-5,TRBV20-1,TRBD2,TGCAGTGCTAGAGATAAACTAGCGATGCTCGGAGAGACCCAGTACTTC,CSARDKLAMLGETQYF
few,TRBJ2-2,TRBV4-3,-,TGCGCCAGCAGCCAAGAGTCTGCGCGCGCCGGGGAGCTGTTTTTT,CASSQESARAGELFF
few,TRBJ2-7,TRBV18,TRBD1,TGTGCCAGCTCACGAACGGACAGGATCCCGCTGTTCGAGCAGTACTTC,CASSRTDRIPLFEQYF
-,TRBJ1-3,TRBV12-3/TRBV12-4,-,TGTGCCAGCAGTTTAGCGGGTAGGATGGGTGGAAACACCATATATTTT,CASSLAGRMGGNTIYF
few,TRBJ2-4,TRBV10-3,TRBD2,TGTGCCATCAGTGATAGGACTAGCGGGGGGGCCGAAAACATTCAGTACTTC,CAISDRTSGGAENIQYF
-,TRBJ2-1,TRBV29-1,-,TGCAGCGTTGCTGGGGGGCTCCTGGCTACAATTCACAATGAGCAGTTCTTC,CSVAGGLLATIHNEQFF
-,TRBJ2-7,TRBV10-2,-,TGCGCCAGCAGTGAGGCTTGGGGAGGCCACGAGCAGTACTTC,CASSEAWGGHEQYF
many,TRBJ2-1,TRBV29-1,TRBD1,TGCAGCGTGGACCCCCGTAGACAGGGCTCCTACAATGAGCAGTTCTTC,CSVDPRRQGSYNEQFF
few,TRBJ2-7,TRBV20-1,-,TGCAGTGCTCTCTACAGGGACCTCTACGAGCAGTACTTC,CSALYRDLYEQYF
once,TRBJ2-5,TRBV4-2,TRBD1,TGTGCCAGCAGCCACGCTATGGACAGGGGTCTTGAGACCCAGTACTTC,CASSHAMDRGLETQYF
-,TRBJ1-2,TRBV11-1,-,TGTGCCAGCAGCTTAGGGGTAACGGGGAACTATGGCTACACCTTC,CASSLGVTGNYGYTF
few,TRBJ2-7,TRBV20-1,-,TGCAGTGCTGGTCAAGGGGGGTTGCCCTACGAGCAGTACTTC,CSAGQGGLPYEQYF